This T cell receptor (beta chain) was sequenced during a study of technical replicates of blood from a handful of donors. The assay was immunoSEQ multiplex PCR, and TCRdb's table has in-frame clones only and misses some. The repertoire holds 91,000 or so clones, with less than 95% as singletons. Germline loops: CDR1 LNHDA, CDR2 SQIVND (reference sequence). The length of the CDR3 is 15 residues. The V gene end was trimmed by 6 bases and the J gene end by 6 bases; junction bases not matched to a gene: 6. The sequenced sample was T cells isolated from PBMCs. V and J are TRBV19 and TRBJ2-3; 13 bases are shared with TRBD2. The sequence was obtained from a human donor in good health. The CDR3 protein is CASSRTSGRGDTQYF. The CDR3 nucleotides are TGTGCCAGTAGCCGGACTAGCGGGAGAGGGGATACGCAGTATTTT.